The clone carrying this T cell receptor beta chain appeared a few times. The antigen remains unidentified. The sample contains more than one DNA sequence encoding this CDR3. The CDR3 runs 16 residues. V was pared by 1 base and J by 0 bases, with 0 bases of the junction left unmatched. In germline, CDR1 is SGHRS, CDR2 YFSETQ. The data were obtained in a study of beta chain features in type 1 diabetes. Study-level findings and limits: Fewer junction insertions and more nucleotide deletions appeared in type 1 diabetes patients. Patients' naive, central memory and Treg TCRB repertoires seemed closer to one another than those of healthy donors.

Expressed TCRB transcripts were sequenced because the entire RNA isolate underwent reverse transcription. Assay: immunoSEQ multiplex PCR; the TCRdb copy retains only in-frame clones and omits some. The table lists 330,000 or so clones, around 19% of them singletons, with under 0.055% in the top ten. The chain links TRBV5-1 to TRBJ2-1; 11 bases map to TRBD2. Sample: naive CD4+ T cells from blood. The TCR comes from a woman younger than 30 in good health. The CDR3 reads CASSLTSGSSYNEQFF. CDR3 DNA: TGCGCCAGCAGCTTGACTAGCGGGAGCTCCTACAATGAGCAGTTCTTC.